A single sample gave rise to the 27 T cell receptor beta chains below, sequenced in a study of blood T cell repertoires in COVID-19. Libraries were prepared by immunoSEQ multiplex PCR; TCRdb keeps only in-frame clonotypes and omits some of them. The sample shows roughly 100,000 clones, about 85% of them seen only once. The sequenced material came from peripheral blood. The receptors stem from a middle-aged man with active COVID-19.

The gene calls are TRBV20-1 and TRBJ2-2; D remains unclear. The CDR3 is 14 residues long. Germline CDR1 DFQATT, CDR2 SNEGSKA (reference sequence). The V end lost 3 bases, the J end lost 1 base, and 9 bases lay between the germline ends. The CDR3 DNA reads TGCAGTGCTAGTCAGGAATTGAACACCGGGGAGCTGTTTTTT. Protein product: CSASQELNTGELFF.

CDR3 region: CASSPDRAYGYTF. CDR3 bases: TGTGCCAGCAGCCCGGACAGGGCCTATGGCTACACCTTC. The gene calls are TRBV14 and TRBJ1-2; 8 bases match TRBD1. This CDR3 contains 13 residues. Germline CDR1 SGHDN, CDR2 FVKESK. V was pared by 4 bases and J by 4 bases, with 2 bases of the junction left unmatched.

The chain employs TRBV7-2 and TRBJ1-5; 8 positions match TRBD1. Germline V gene data show CDR1 as SGHTA and CDR2 as FQGNSA. CDR3 length: 15 amino acids. J was trimmed by 4 bases and V by 5 bases; bases with no gene match: 7. In nucleotides, the CDR3 is TGTGCCAGCAGCCACGGACAGGGCAGAAATCAGCCCCAGCATTTT. As protein: CASSHGQGRNQPQHF.

The chain has TRBV20-1 and TRBJ1-2; D might be TRBD1 (6 bases). This CDR3 is 13 amino acids long. Trimming took 3 bases from V and 6 from J, leaving 14 bases between them. CDR1 DFQATT and CDR2 SNEGSKA come from the germline V gene (reference sequence). CDR3 sequence reads: CSASPQAGDGYTF. In nucleotides, the CDR3 is TGCAGTGCTAGTCCCCAGGCAGGGGATGGCTACACCTTC.

The J gene is TRBJ1-4, the V gene TRBV25-1; D is perhaps TRBD1 (6 bases). V was shortened by 6 bases and J by 4 bases, with 12 bases between the two germline ends. The CDR3 extends over 14 amino acids. CDR1 and CDR2 from the germline V gene are MGHDK and SYGVNS. The CDR3 coding sequence is TGTGCCAGCAGCCAGGACAGCGGTAATGAAAAACTGTTTTTT. As protein: CASSQDSGNEKLFF.

The chain joins TRBV5-1 to TRBJ2-5; the match to TRBD2 covers 11 bases. CDR1 and CDR2 from the germline V gene are SGHRS and YFSETQ. The CDR3 consists of 15 residues. The ends lost 2 bases at V and 4 bases at J; junction bases unmatched: 4. The CDR3 here is CASSFSGGALETQYF. The CDR3 DNA follows: TGCGCCAGCAGCTTTAGCGGGGGGGCATTAGAGACCCAGTACTTC.

The rearrangement joins TRBV2 to TRBJ1-5, with a weak D call TRBD1 (5 bases). Between the trimmed V and J ends, which lost 7 bases and 1 base, there was a span of 14 bases. Looked up from germline, CDR1 is SNHLY and CDR2 is FYNNEI. The CDR3 consists of 15 residues. CDR3 bases: TGTGCCAGCATACGGGGGGACTCAAGCAATCAGCCCCAGCATTTT. Protein product: CASIRGDSSNQPQHF.

The DNA for the CDR3 is TGTGCCAGCAGTTTAGGACTAGCGGGATTCCAAGAGACCCAGTACTTC. Translation: CASSLGLAGFQETQYF. The gene calls are TRBV28 and TRBJ2-5; 12 bases map to TRBD2. The J segment lost 1 base and the V segment lost 2 bases, leaving 2 bases of the junction unmatched. Per germline, CDR1 MDHEN and CDR2 SYDVKM. There are 16 residues in the CDR3.

The chain's CDR3 is CAWSSKGNTIYF. The DNA for the CDR3 is TGTGCCTGGAGTAGCAAAGGAAACACCATATATTTT. The V call is TRBV30, the J call TRBJ1-3; D unclear. This CDR3 contains 12 residues. Germline values: CDR1 GTSNPN, CDR2 SVGIG (reference sequence). V gave up 2 bases and J gave up 4 bases, with 6 bases separating them.

The chain combines TRBV5-1 with TRBJ2-1, with no clear D. CDR1 and CDR2 (germline): SGHRS, YFSETQ. The V gene lost 0 bases and the J gene lost 2 bases, with 9 bases spanning the gap. This CDR3 has 15 residues. CDR3 in DNA: TGCGCCAGCAGCTTGGATCCCCTTACCTACAATGAGCAGTTCTTC. Protein sequence: CASSLDPLTYNEQFF. The variable domain in full, with the rest retrieved from reference TRBV5-1 and TRBJ2-1, is KAGVTQTPRYLIKTRGQQVTLSCSPISGHRSVSWYQQTPGQGLQFLFEYFSETQRNKGNFPGRFSGRQFSNSRSEMNVSTLELGDSALYLCASSLDPLTYNEQFFGPGTRLTVL.

The V and J genes are TRBV18 and TRBJ1-2; 7 bases map to TRBD1. Germline V gene data show CDR1 as KGHSH and CDR2 as LQKENI. J lost 7 bases, V lost 1 base, and 6 bases had no gene match. CDR3 length equals 14 residues. The CDR3 DNA is TGTGCCAGCTCACCACTTGACAGGGTTATTGGCTACACCTTC. The encoded protein is CASSPLDRVIGYTF.

Details on this clone: At one of its ends the junction is not consistent with the germline gene, which may arise from a read error. The CDR3 coding sequence is TGTGCCAGCAGCCAGGGGCGCACCGGGACAGCCTTT. Amino acids: CASSQGRTGTAF. This chain joins TRBV4-2 and TRBJ1-3; TRBD1 agrees at 7 bases. The CDR3 has 12 residues. Germline values: CDR1 LGHNA, CDR2 YNFKEQ.

The rearrangement links TRBV10-3 to TRBJ2-3; the match to TRBD2 covers 9 bases. The CDR3 has 15 amino acids. Unmatched junction bases numbered 12, after V lost 9 bases and J lost 5 bases. Germline values: CDR1 ENHRY, CDR2 SYGVKD. CDR3 sequence reads: CAIHQSSGGGDTQYF. The DNA for the CDR3 is TGTGCCATTCATCAAAGTAGCGGGGGAGGAGATACGCAGTATTTT.

The chain couples TRBV9 to TRBJ2-5; 8 positions match TRBD2. The germline V gene encodes CDR1 SGDLS and CDR2 YYNGEE. This CDR3 is 16 amino acids long. V was pared by 0 bases and J by 2 bases, with 6 bases of the junction left unmatched. The CDR3 region has the DNA TGTGCCAGCAGCGTAGATCGGAGCGGGGGACAAGAGACCCAGTACTTC. This encodes CASSVDRSGGQETQYF.

The rearrangement uses TRBV6-5 and TRBJ1-5; D gene unclear. Between the trimmed V and J ends, which lost 6 bases and 11 bases, there was a span of 20 bases. This CDR3 contains 14 residues. The germline CDR1 and CDR2 sequences are MNHEY and SVGAGI. As DNA, the CDR3 is TGTGCCAGCAGCCCCGGTGAATGGGCCACAGCCCAGCATTTT. Protein sequence: CASSPGEWATAQHF.

The chain joins TRBV3-1 (or the pseudogene TRBV3-2) to TRBJ2-2; tentative D call: TRBD2 (5 bases). V was shortened by 4 bases and J by 5 bases, with 8 bases between the two germline ends. Germline-derived CDR1 and CDR2 are LGHDT and YNNKEL (reference sequence). The CDR3 spans 13 residues. The CDR3 DNA follows: TGTGCCAGCAGCCCCCCGGGAACCGGGGAGCTGTTTTTT. Translation gives CASSPPGTGELFF.

J is TRBJ2-1 and V is TRBV24-1; 7 nucleotides line up with TRBD1. The ends lost 2 bases at V and 5 bases at J; junction bases unmatched: 8. The CDR3 sequence is 16 residues long. CDR1 is KGHDR, CDR2 SFDVKD, per germline. The CDR3 protein is CATSDSKDRDNNEQFF. The DNA for the CDR3 is TGTGCCACCAGTGATTCCAAAGACAGGGACAACAATGAGCAGTTCTTC.

V gene TRBV10-3 combines with J gene TRBJ2-1; D possibly corresponds to TRBD1 (6 bases). Trimming cost V 7 bases and J 8 bases, with 15 bases left between them. This CDR3 is 13 amino acids long. Germline CDR1 and CDR2: ENHRY and SYGVKD. The DNA for the CDR3 is TGTGCCATCAAATCAGGGGCCAAGGATGAGCAGTTCTTC. Its protein is CAIKSGAKDEQFF.

The chain joins TRBV19 to TRBJ1-2, with 8 bases identical to TRBD1. Germline trimming cut 7 bases from V and 4 bases from J; bases unmatched to any gene: 8. Germline values: CDR1 LNHDA, CDR2 SQIVND (reference sequence). The CDR3 length is 14 residues. DNA of the CDR3: TGTGCCAGTAACTCGCACAGGGGGACCTATGGCTACACCTTC. It translates to CASNSHRGTYGYTF.

The V gene is TRBV3-1 (or the pseudogene TRBV3-2), the J gene TRBJ1-1, with D tentatively TRBD1 (6 bases). The V end was cut by 5 bases, the J end by 0 bases, with 10 bases between. Germline loops: CDR1 LGHDT, CDR2 YNNKEL (reference sequence). The CDR3 has 14 residues. The CDR3 loop reads CASSVGQLNTEAFF. The DNA of the CDR3 is TGTGCCAGCAGCGTAGGACAGTTGAACACTGAAGCTTTCTTT.

This clone is a singleton in its sample. The rearrangement links TRBV19 to TRBJ1-5, with D hard to call. CDR1 and CDR2 (germline): LNHDA, SQIVND (reference sequence). The CDR3 consists of 14 residues. Trimming stripped 1 base from V and 9 bases from J, with 13 bases between. The CDR3 DNA follows: TGTGCCAGTAGTATAGCGGAGCGAGCATGGCCCCAGCATTTT. This gives the protein CASSIAERAWPQHF.

The V and J genes are TRBV5-4 and TRBJ2-1; D possibly corresponds to TRBD2 (5 bases). Germline V gene sequence: CDR1 SGHNT, CDR2 YYREEE (reference sequence). This CDR3 region has 12 residues. The V and J ends lost 6 bases and 9 bases respectively, with 13 bases between them. CDR3 in amino acids: CASKPDLGEQFF. The DNA of the CDR3 is TGTGCCAGCAAGCCGGACTTGGGTGAGCAGTTCTTC.

This sequence joins TRBV4-1 and TRBJ2-1; D is perhaps TRBD1 (6 bases). This CDR3 spans 15 amino acids. Per germline, CDR1 MGHRA and CDR2 YSYEKL. Trimming stripped 2 bases from V and 1 base from J, with 9 bases between. The CDR3 coding sequence is TGCGCCAGCAGCCAACAGGGGTTTTCCTACAATGAGCAGTTCTTC. Protein product: CASSQQGFSYNEQFF.

This clone has only a few counts. The chain joins TRBV10-3 to TRBJ2-3, with TRBD2 matching 15 bases. Unmatched junction bases numbered 11, after V lost 11 bases and J lost 2 bases. Germline lookup yields CDR1 ENHRY and CDR2 SYGVKD. The CDR3 runs 17 residues. The CDR3 here is CAVSPGLAGGNTDTQYF. DNA for the CDR3: TGTGCCGTATCTCCGGGACTAGCGGGGGGTAACACAGATACGCAGTATTTT.

This chain uses TRBV7-2 with TRBJ1-1; 7 bases match TRBD1. This CDR3 region has 14 residues. V lost 5 bases, J lost 5 bases, and 8 bases stayed unmatched. The V gene's germline CDR1 is SGHTA and CDR2 FQGNSA. For the CDR3, the DNA is TGTGCCAGCAGCCGCGACAGGGCAGGTACTGAAGCTTTCTTT. It specifies CASSRDRAGTEAFF.

The genes are TRBV10-3 and TRBJ2-3; TRBD1 matches 7 bases. Germline V lookup: CDR1 ENHRY, CDR2 SYGVKD. CDR3 length: 18 residues. The V gene end was trimmed by 1 base and the J gene end by 1 base; junction bases not matched to a gene: 11. The CDR3 protein is CAISEWESRGPGTDTQYF. In DNA form, the CDR3 reads TGTGCCATCAGTGAGTGGGAATCTAGGGGGCCGGGCACAGATACGCAGTATTTT.

This chain links TRBV12-5 with TRBJ2-7, with 10 bases matching TRBD2. CDR1 is LGHNT and CDR2 is FRNRAP in the germline V gene. The CDR3 consists of 18 residues. The ends lost 0 bases at V and 5 bases at J; junction bases unmatched: 13. The CDR3 reads CASGLVLGSGGPNDEQYF. DNA for the CDR3: TGTGCTAGTGGTTTGGTACTTGGTAGCGGGGGGCCCAATGACGAGCAGTACTTC.